A single TCR beta chain is shown here with its context. Its antigen is not identified. The source of the sample is a study of blood T cells in healthy people across ages. On the study more broadly: Capture by template switching was about one barcoded beta molecule per two T cells.

There are 18 residues in the CDR3. Looked up from germline, CDR1 is DFQATT and CDR2 is SNEGSKA (reference sequence). V was clipped by 2 bases and J by 1 base; unmatched bases: 16. Peripheral blood samples of 7.5 to 10 milliliters were drawn from each donor. Through a sample-barcoded 5' primer and a J-beta primer mix, a second PCR was run for about 6 to 11 cycles. A 12-random-nucleotide template-switch adaptor tagged each cDNA molecule. TCRdb analysed the 5' RACE reads with MiXCR anew, one entry per CDR3 protein. Counted here are roughly 1,500,000 distinct CDR3 sequences, roughly 40% occurring once; the ten biggest clones make up 6.5% to 10%. Study results and caveats: Roughly linear age-related decline in beta diversity appeared, significant by age 40.

The genes are TRBV20-1 and TRBJ2-5, with 7 bases fitting TRBD2. Sequencing input: blood. The origin of this receptor is a woman between 18 and 29 years old in good health. The CDR3 DNA reads as TGCAGTGCTAGAAATATGCGGACGAGCGGGACCCTCCAAGAGACCCAGTACTTC. It encodes CSARNMRTSGTLQETQYF.